This entry is about one T cell receptor (beta chain). Under the authors' procedure: Amplifying reference gene primers gave estimates of nucleated cell counts. The assay was immunoSEQ multiplex PCR, and TCRdb's table has in-frame clones only and misses some. The V and J calls and the clone size are those of that table, but D and trimming were determined from the DNA. The data contain 180,000 or so clones, roughly 82% of them singletons. The data were obtained in a study of blood T cell repertoires in COVID-19. For the study at large: T cells, B-cell-depleted T cells, or PBMCs provided the cDNA or gDNA that served as material.

Germline V gene sequence: CDR1 GTSNPN, CDR2 SVGIG (reference sequence). The CDR3 has 14 amino acids. The J segment lost 4 bases and the V segment lost 5 bases, leaving 5 bases of the junction unmatched. Input material: PBMCs or T cells enriched from blood (not recorded which). The sequence derives from a man aged 50 or older who had recovered from COVID-19. The chain links TRBV30 to TRBJ2-3; 11 nucleotides match TRBD2. CDR3 DNA: TGTGCCTGGCAACTAGCGGGGGCTTCAGATACGCAGTATTTT. It is translated as CAWQLAGASDTQYF.